The source of this T cell receptor beta chain is a study of CD8+ T cells in alopecia areata. The study, taken as a whole, reports: Lesional tissue from the scalp (especially in alopecia totalis/universalis) showed higher clonality than normal scalp.

This CDR3 has 16 residues. Between the trimmed V and J ends, which lost 0 bases and 5 bases, there was a span of 16 bases. CDR1 SGHNT and CDR2 YYREEE come from the germline V gene (reference sequence). On this clone itself: What it recognizes is unknown.

Collection of lesional scalp punch biopsies and peripheral blood was performed in alopecia areata patients. CD4+ and CD8+ T cells were sorted from PBMCs stained for CD3, CD4 and CD8. Reverse transcription of extracted RNA yielded cDNA, which provided the sequencing template. Generated by immunoSEQ multiplex PCR, the TCRdb table keeps only in-frame clones and is missing some. Altogether about 110,000 clones are present, approximately 50% being singletons, with the ten largest covering 23%. This chain uses TRBV5-4 with TRBJ2-3, with D unresolved. The receptor was isolated from a human donor with alopecia areata. The sequenced sample consisted of NKG2D-low CD8+ T cells sorted from blood. The CDR3 region has the DNA TGTGCCAGCAGCTTGGCCCTGGGCTTAATAGGAGATACGCAGTATTTT. Protein product: CASSLALGLIGDTQYF.